This T cell receptor beta chain was sequenced in a study of blood T cell repertoires in COVID-19. Study as a whole: The analysed material was cDNA or gDNA that came from T cells, B-cell-depleted T cells, or PBMCs.

Enrollees, roughly 18 to 90 years old, lived in approximately 25 US areas. The assay was immunoSEQ multiplex PCR, and TCRdb's table has in-frame clones only and misses some. The table shows approximately 300,000 clones, with 75% to 90% occurring only once. This CDR3 region has 17 residues. Germline CDR1 reads MNHEY; CDR2 reads SMNVEV (reference sequence). Germline trimming cut 4 bases from V and 4 bases from J; bases unmatched to any gene: 11. Sequenced material: PBMCs or T cells enriched from blood (not recorded which). The V gene is TRBV27, the J gene TRBJ2-1, with TRBD2 matching over 9 bases. This TCR derives from a woman in her twenties or thirties who had been exposed to COVID-19. The CDR3 DNA sequence: TGTGCCAGCAGTTCGCCCTGGACTAGCGAGACTTACAATGAGCAGTTCTTC. Encoded protein: CASSSPWTSETYNEQFF.